These 21 T cell receptor beta chains were sequenced from one sample in a study of T-cell memory formation after mild COVID-19. TCRdb recomputed calls from the 5' RACE reads with MiXCR, one row per CDR3 protein. Of roughly 410,000 distinct CDR3 sequences listed, 24% were seen once; the top ten hold 7% to 9.5%. Sequencing input: PBMCs or a T cell subset sorted from them (not recorded which). These receptors all come from an adult woman who had mild COVID-19 (a few samples of this study predate the infection). Cell type and time point are not known.

The rearrangement links TRBV4-1 to TRBJ2-7, with 7 bases matching TRBD2. The CDR3 is 17 amino acids. V was pared by 3 bases and J by 4 bases, with 15 bases of the junction left unmatched. In germline, CDR1 is MGHRA, CDR2 YSYEKL. The CDR3 is CASSHGRAGGSSYEQYF. The CDR3 region has the DNA TGCGCCAGCAGCCATGGACGGGCCGGGGGGAGTTCGTACGAGCAGTACTTC.

This chain uses TRBV4-3 with TRBJ1-1; 9 bases align to TRBD1. The J segment lost 10 bases and the V segment lost 3 bases, leaving 9 bases of the junction unmatched. Germline-derived CDR1 and CDR2 are LGHNA and YSLEER. CDR3 length equals 14 residues. In nucleotides, the CDR3 is TGCGCCAGCAGCCAGATACAGGGGGCAGAGATAGCTTTCTTT. This codes for CASSQIQGAEIAFF.

This clonotype was counted between two and nine times. CDR3 residues: CASSLTSSGVNEQFF. CDR3 nucleotide sequence: TGTGCCAGCAGCCTAACGTCTAGCGGAGTCAATGAGCAGTTCTTC. The chain employs TRBV7-2 and TRBJ2-1, with 7 bases that match TRBD2. Looked up from germline, CDR1 is SGHTA and CDR2 is FQGNSA. This CDR3 is 15 amino acids long. With 5 bases clipped from V and 6 bases from J, the junction kept 10 bases outside the gene matches.

V gene TRBV6-6 combines with J gene TRBJ2-7, with TRBD2 matching over 12 bases. V lost 6 bases to trimming and J lost 5 bases; unmatched junction nucleotides: 8. The CDR3 is made up of 15 amino acids. Germline CDR1 and CDR2: MNHNY and SVGAGI (reference sequence). The CDR3 sequence is CASRPLAGGRDEQYF. For the CDR3, the DNA is TGTGCCAGCAGACCTCTAGCGGGAGGGCGGGACGAGCAGTACTTC.

J is TRBJ1-2 and V is TRBV14; 10 bases fit TRBD1. CDR3 size: 14 residues. The V gene end was trimmed by 2 bases and the J gene end by 14 bases; junction bases not matched to a gene: 11. Germline lookup yields CDR1 SGHDN and CDR2 FVKESK. CDR3 coding DNA: TGTGCCAGCAGCCAACCCTGGACAGGGGGGCGTTTTACCTTC. This encodes CASSQPWTGGRFTF.

V gene TRBV3-1 combines with J gene TRBJ1-2; D is perhaps TRBD1 (5 bases). CDR3 length: 14 residues. Germline loops: CDR1 LGHDT, CDR2 YNNKEL (reference sequence). Trimming left V 0 bases short and J 8 bases short, with 13 bases between. The CDR3 sequence is CASSQDGGLRGYTF. As DNA, the CDR3 is TGTGCCAGCAGCCAAGATGGGGGTTTGCGGGGCTACACCTTC. Using reference TRBV3-1 and TRBJ1-2 for the parts outside the CDR3, the full variable domain is DTAVSQTPKYLVTQMGNDKSIKCEQNLGHDTMYWYKQDSKKFLKIMFSYNNKELIINETVPNRFSPKSPDKAHLNLHINSLELGDSAVYFCASSQDGGLRGYTFGSGTRLTVV.

The gene calls are TRBV25-1 and TRBJ2-6, with 8 bases fitting TRBD1. CDR3 length: 17 amino acids. Germline values: CDR1 MGHDK, CDR2 SYGVNS. The V gene end was trimmed by 5 bases and the J gene end by 4 bases; junction bases not matched to a gene: 10. The CDR3 protein is CASSPPGGSGGANVLTF. The DNA of the CDR3 is TGTGCCAGCAGTCCCCCAGGGGGCTCGGGGGGGGCCAACGTCCTGACTTTC.

In this sample, this clonotype turned up a few times. This chain links TRBV18 with TRBJ2-7, with D hard to call. The germline V and J ends were trimmed by 1 base and 4 bases, with 8 bases remaining between them. Germline values: CDR1 KGHSH, CDR2 LQKENI. This CDR3 region has 13 residues. CDR3 bases: TGTGCCAGCTCACCACTCGACTTATACGAGCAGTACTTC. This translates into CASSPLDLYEQYF.

Remarks on this clonotype: One junction end does not reproduce the germline sequence, and a read error may be involved. The chain employs TRBV9 and TRBJ1-6; possibly TRBD1 for D (6 bases). Germline CDR1 reads SGDLS; CDR2 reads YYNGEE. The CDR3 runs 15 residues. CDR3 sequence: CASSVGGGGTSPLHF. The CDR3 DNA reads as TGTGCCAGCAGCGTAGGAGGGGGAGGTACCTCACCTCTCCACTTT.

The genes are TRBV4-1 and TRBJ2-1; 8 nucleotides line up with TRBD2. CDR1 and CDR2 from the germline V gene are MGHRA and YSYEKL. V shed 6 bases and J 5 bases; nucleotides not matched to a gene: 9. The length of the CDR3 is 15 residues. DNA of the CDR3: TGCGCCAGCAGGACGGGGGAGCGGGGGAACAATGAGCAGTTCTTC. This encodes CASRTGERGNNEQFF.

The rearrangement joins TRBV6-1 to TRBJ2-1; no reliable D call. The CDR3 consists of 17 residues. The V gene lost 0 bases and the J gene lost 0 bases, with 12 bases spanning the gap. CDR1 and CDR2 (germline): MNHNS, SASEGT. CDR3 sequence (DNA): TGTGCCAGCAGTGAAGCGCGTGGCGCGAGCTCCTACAATGAGCAGTTCTTC. Its protein is CASSEARGASSYNEQFF.

This clonotype was seen a single time. The chain carries TRBV6-1 and TRBJ2-7; D call uncertain. CDR3 length: 13 residues. Germline V gene data show CDR1 as MNHNS and CDR2 as SASEGT. Trimming left V 1 base short and J 6 bases short, with 10 bases between. CDR3 sequence reads: CASSEVLRSEQYF. Written as DNA, the CDR3 is TGTGCCAGCAGTGAAGTTCTGCGAAGCGAGCAGTACTTC.

This sequence joins TRBV19 and TRBJ1-1; TRBD1 might be the D (5 bases). The CDR3 is 13 amino acids. Germline CDR1 and CDR2: LNHDA and SQIVND (reference sequence). V was trimmed by 7 bases and J by 3 bases, leaving 12 bases between them. The CDR3: CASTLGLYTEAFF. For the CDR3, the DNA is TGTGCCAGTACCCTGGGACTGTACACTGAAGCTTTCTTT.

The chain carries TRBV27 and TRBJ2-7, with D possibly being TRBD2 (5 bases). The CDR3 loop spans 14 amino acids. CDR1 and CDR2 from the germline V gene are MNHEY and SMNVEV (reference sequence). The germline V and J ends were trimmed by 2 bases and 4 bases, with 12 bases remaining between them. CDR3 DNA sequence: TGTGCCAGCAGTTTAATAGGACTGGGATACGAGCAGTACTTC. This sequence encodes CASSLIGLGYEQYF.

This clonotype was seen many times. The chain has TRBV13 and TRBJ2-2; D is uncertain. CDR3 length: 16 residues. The V end was cut by 3 bases, the J end by 1 base, with 12 bases between. Germline V gene lookup returns CDR1 PRHDT and CDR2 FYEKMQ (reference sequence). This CDR3 reads CASSFEPTLNTGELFF. In nucleotides, the CDR3 is TGTGCCAGCAGCTTTGAACCGACCCTGAACACCGGGGAGCTGTTTTTT.

V is TRBV4-3 and J is TRBJ2-3; possibly TRBD1 for D (6 bases). There are 17 residues in the CDR3. Germline CDR1 and CDR2: LGHNA and YSLEER. V lost 0 bases and J 4 bases, leaving 17 bases between the germline ends. CDR3 sequence reads: CASSQDLGQTRPDTQYF. CDR3 DNA sequence: TGCGCCAGCAGCCAAGATCTTGGACAGACACGTCCAGATACGCAGTATTTT.

This clonotype was detected many times. The genes are TRBV20-1 and TRBJ1-2, with 7 bases lining up with TRBD1. CDR3 length: 13 amino acids. The V gene's germline CDR1 is DFQATT and CDR2 SNEGSKA (reference sequence). The trim removed 6 bases at V and 1 base at J, leaving 5 bases unmatched. In nucleotides, the CDR3 is TGCAGTGCCCTGGGACAGAATAACTATGGCTACACCTTC. The encoded protein is CSALGQNNYGYTF.

This clonotype was seen a few times. The J gene is TRBJ1-2, the V gene TRBV4-2; D is perhaps TRBD1 (5 bases). V was shortened by 0 bases and J by 4 bases, with 15 bases between the two germline ends. CDR1 LGHNA and CDR2 YNFKEQ come from the germline V gene. The CDR3 runs 16 residues. CDR3 loop: CASSQDTGTRVYGYTF. CDR3 bases: TGTGCCAGCAGCCAAGATACCGGGACCAGGGTCTATGGCTACACCTTC.

The genes are TRBV27 and TRBJ1-1; D ambiguous. V was cut by 5 bases and J by 0 bases, with 13 bases left in between. Germline V CDR1 and CDR2: MNHEY, SMNVEV (reference sequence). This CDR3 has 15 amino acids. The CDR3 loop reads CASSSRNSMNTEAFF. CDR3 DNA sequence: TGTGCCAGCAGTAGCAGGAACTCAATGAACACTGAAGCTTTCTTT.

The genes are TRBV12-3 or TRBV12-4 and TRBJ1-1, with 11 nucleotides matching TRBD1. CDR3 length: 14 residues. Trimming at V came to 3 bases and at J to 7 bases, leaving 4 bases not matched to a gene. CDR3 sequence: CASSFRDRGSEAFF. For the CDR3, the DNA is TGTGCCAGCAGTTTCCGGGACAGGGGGAGTGAAGCTTTCTTT.

The rearrangement links TRBV15 to TRBJ1-1; TRBD1 might be the D (5 bases). Trimming shortened V by 8 bases and J by 1 base, and 14 bases separated the two germline ends. The CDR3 runs 14 residues. Germline V CDR1 and CDR2: LNHNV, YYDKDF (reference sequence). The CDR3 nucleotides are TGTGCCACCTCCTGGGGACGGACGAACACTGAAGCTTTCTTT. It codes for CATSWGRTNTEAFF.